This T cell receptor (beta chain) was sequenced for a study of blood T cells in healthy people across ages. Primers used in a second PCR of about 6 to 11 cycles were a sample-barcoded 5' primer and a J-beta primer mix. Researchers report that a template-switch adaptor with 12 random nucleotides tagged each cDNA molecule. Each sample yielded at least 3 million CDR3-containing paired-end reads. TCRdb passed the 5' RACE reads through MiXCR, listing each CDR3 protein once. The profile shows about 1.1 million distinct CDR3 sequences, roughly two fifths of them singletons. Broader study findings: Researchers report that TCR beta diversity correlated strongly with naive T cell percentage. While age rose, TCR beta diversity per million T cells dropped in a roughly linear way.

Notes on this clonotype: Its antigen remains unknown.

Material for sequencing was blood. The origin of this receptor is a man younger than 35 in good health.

The CDR3 sequence is CASSYARGHKNQPQHF. The CDR3 nucleotides read TGTGCCAGCAGTTACGCACGGGGACACAAAAATCAGCCCCAGCATTTT. J is TRBJ1-5 and V is TRBV6-2 or TRBV6-3, with TRBD1 as a possible D gene (6 bases). Trimming left V 2 bases short and J 4 bases short, with 15 bases between. The CDR3 spans 16 residues. In germline, CDR1 is MNHEY, CDR2 SVGEGT.